This TCR beta chain was sequenced for a study of kidney transplant recipient with SARS-CoV-2 infection. MiXCR was run by TCRdb on the reads, yielding one entry per CDR3 protein. The sample includes 200,000 to 250,000 distinct CDR3 sequences, about 28% of them seen just once. The CDR3 loop spans 14 amino acids. Germline CDR1 and CDR2: SGHTA and FQGNSA. Note on this clonotype: A junction end diverges from the germline sequence, so it may reflect a read error.

J is TRBJ1-2 and V is TRBV7-2, with a weak D call TRBD1 (6 bases). This receptor was taken from a young adult male patient who had COVID-19 and was a kidney transplant recipient. Some T cells may be provided by the graft donor. The source was a blood sample, collected at baseline and between days 110 and 120 from a kidney transplant recipient. CDR3: CANSPARGHYGYTF. Here the CDR3 DNA reads TGTGCCAACAGCCCCGCCCGGGGACACTACGGCTACACCTTC.